Sequencing of this TCR beta chain was carried out in a study of T cell responses to AZD1222 COVID-19 vaccine. Some clones are missing from TCRdb's copy, which holds only in-frame ones; the method was immunoSEQ multiplex PCR. The data show 120,000 to 150,000 clones, about nine tenths seen once. With regard to this clone: The antigen remains undetermined.

Trimming removed 3 bases at V and 2 bases at J, with 3 bases between. The germline V gene encodes CDR1 SGHDT and CDR2 YYEEEE. There are 11 residues in the CDR3. Study-wide results and caveats: Females outnumbered males among donors, who were mostly white British; clonal diversity was possibly underestimated. Baseline seropositivity characterized only six AZD1222 recipients. In the spike-specific TCR repertoire, nearly half reportedly target unmutated variant regions.

This chain uses TRBV5-6 with TRBJ2-7; D is ambiguous. This specimen was peripheral blood, taken on day 0 of MenACWY control vaccination. The clonotype comes from an adult in good health. CDR3 in amino acids: CASSSTYEQYF. The CDR3 DNA follows: TGTGCCAGCAGCTCAACCTACGAGCAGTACTTC.